These 23 T cell receptor beta chains originate from one sample sequenced in a study of T cells after yellow fever vaccination. Each CDR3 protein is one row after TCRdb ran MiXCR on the 5' RACE reads. Of 350,000 or so distinct CDR3 sequences in the sample, 8% to 9.5% were seen once. Sequences were derived from PBMCs, sampled 45 days after the first yellow fever vaccination. The receptors originated from a man younger than 35 who received the YFV17D yellow fever vaccine.

In nucleotides, the CDR3 is TGCGCCAGCAGCCCTCTATGGGGAGGGCAGGGAAGACCTGAAGCTTTCTTT. It specifies CASSPLWGGQGRPEAFF. The V gene is TRBV5-1, the J gene TRBJ1-1; D may be TRBD1 (5 bases). V lost 4 bases, J lost 6 bases, and 25 bases lay in between. The CDR3 spans 17 residues. The germline V gene encodes CDR1 SGHRS and CDR2 YFSETQ.

This clonotype appeared many times. The rearrangement uses TRBV12-3 or TRBV12-4 and TRBJ1-2; D remains unclear. The V end was cut by 6 bases, the J end by 6 bases, with 17 bases between. The CDR3 spans 14 residues. The CDR3 sequence is CASRGKANPNGYTF. CDR3 in DNA: TGTGCCAGCAGAGGGAAGGCCAACCCAAATGGCTACACCTTC.

This clonotype was picked up a small number of times. The gene calls are TRBV12-3 or TRBV12-4 and TRBJ1-5; TRBD1 is a possible D gene (6 bases). The V end was cut by 4 bases, the J end by 5 bases, with 15 bases between. The CDR3 contains 15 residues. The CDR3, as DNA: TGTGCCAGCAGTTCTACAGGGATTCGTGATCAGCCCCAGCATTTT. Protein: CASSSTGIRDQPQHF.

V and J are TRBV7-3 and TRBJ2-3; D is unclear. Germline V gene sequence: CDR1 SGHTA, CDR2 FQGTGA. The ends were cut back, 5 bases at V and 2 bases at J, with 14 bases in the middle. The CDR3 is made up of 15 amino acids. In DNA, the CDR3 is TGTGCCAGCAGCCCAGGTTTGTGGGCCACAGATACGCAGTATTTT. It is translated as CASSPGLWATDTQYF. The full variable domain, its missing parts supplied by reference TRBV7-3 and TRBJ2-3, is GAGVSQTPSNKVTEKGKYVELRCDPISGHTALYWYRQSLGQGPEFLIYFQGTGAADDSGLPNDRFFAVRPEGSVSTLKIQRTERGDSAVYLCASSPGLWATDTQYFGPGTRLTVL.

This clonotype came up a few times. The chain combines TRBV5-1 with TRBJ2-5; perhaps TRBD1 as D (6 bases). The CDR3 covers 16 residues. Trimming took off 4 bases at V and 1 base at J, with 17 bases between the two ends. Germline CDR1 and CDR2: SGHRS and YFSETQ. CDR3 region: CASSPLRTDRQETQYF. CDR3 nucleotides: TGCGCCAGCAGCCCCCTAAGGACAGACCGCCAAGAGACCCAGTACTTC.

This clonotype was recorded a few times. The rearrangement links TRBV7-9 to TRBJ2-4; D possibly uses TRBD1 or TRBD2 (5 bases each). V lost 8 bases, J lost 9 bases, and 17 bases lay in between. The CDR3 loop spans 13 amino acids. CDR1 SEHNR and CDR2 FQNEAQ come from the germline V gene (reference sequence). The CDR3 DNA reads TGTGCCAGCCGACGAGGGGCAACAACCATTCAGTACTTC. Translated: CASRRGATTIQYF.

This clonotype was observed many times. V usage is TRBV5-1 and J usage is TRBJ2-2; TRBD2 matches at 7 bases. V was pared by 5 bases and J by 0 bases, with 4 bases of the junction left unmatched. CDR3 length: 15 residues. The germline V gene encodes CDR1 SGHRS and CDR2 YFSETQ. The CDR3 coding sequence is TGCGCCAGCAGGTCACTAGCGACGAACACCGGGGAGCTGTTTTTT. Translated: CASRSLATNTGELFF.

The table lists this clonotype with a few counts. The V and J genes are TRBV5-1 and TRBJ2-7; 11 bases line up with TRBD2. With V trimmed by 5 bases and J by 2 bases, 6 bases remained unmatched. Germline V gene lookup returns CDR1 SGHRS and CDR2 YFSETQ. The CDR3 is made up of 15 amino acids. Here the CDR3 reads CASRSGLAAPYEQYF. CDR3 DNA sequence: TGCGCCAGCAGGTCGGGACTAGCGGCGCCCTACGAGCAGTACTTC.

This clonotype was seen more than once but under ten times. V and J are TRBV5-1 and TRBJ1-2; D is unresolved. Germline values: CDR1 SGHRS, CDR2 YFSETQ. This CDR3 is 8 amino acids long. With 4 bases removed from V and 12 bases from J, the gap between germline ends came to 4 bases. The CDR3, as DNA: TGCGCCAGCAGCAAGGACACCTTC. Residues: CASSKDTF.

The rearrangement uses TRBV7-9 and TRBJ1-4, with TRBD1 matching 8 bases. The CDR3 spans 17 residues. The germline V gene encodes CDR1 SEHNR and CDR2 FQNEAQ (reference sequence). The V segment lost 4 bases and the J segment 1 base; nucleotides outside the gene matches: 8. The CDR3 nucleotides are TGTGCCAGCAGCTGGACAGGGACGAGCAGAACTAATGAAAAACTGTTTTTT. It translates to CASSWTGTSRTNEKLFF.

This chain connects TRBV3-1 to TRBJ2-2; D is uncertain. Deletions cut 4 bases from V and 4 bases from J, with 4 bases between. The length of the CDR3 is 12 residues. Germline CDR1 reads LGHDT; CDR2 reads YNNKEL (reference sequence). CDR3 nucleotides: TGTGCCAGCAGCCGGCTCACCGGGGAGCTGTTTTTT. Its translation: CASSRLTGELFF.

This clonotype was recorded a few times. The rearrangement uses TRBV7-2 and TRBJ1-1; TRBD1 agrees at 7 bases. The CDR3 has 15 residues. Germline V gene sequence: CDR1 SGHTA, CDR2 FQGNSA. V dropped 3 bases and J dropped 3; count of bases not matched to a gene: 7. CDR3 sequence: CASSFRKGAYTEAFF. DNA of the CDR3: TGTGCCAGCAGCTTTAGAAAGGGGGCTTACACTGAAGCTTTCTTT.

The chain has TRBV20-1 and TRBJ1-2; D is ambiguous. The ends were cut back, 7 bases at V and 3 bases at J, with 9 bases in the middle. The V gene's germline CDR1 is DFQATT and CDR2 SNEGSKA (reference sequence). This CDR3 comprises 11 residues. The CDR3 nucleotides are TGCAGTGGGGCCCTTGACTATGGCTACACCTTC. Translating it yields CSGALDYGYTF.

This clonotype has only a few counts. The V and J genes are TRBV6-1 and TRBJ1-4; weak D call: TRBD1 (5 bases). From germline, CDR1 is MNHNS and CDR2 SASEGT. The CDR3 is made up of 14 amino acids. Trimming pared 6 bases from V and 7 bases from J, leaving 15 bases between. CDR3 sequence reads: CASSSGTSPEKLFF. The CDR3, as DNA: TGTGCCAGCAGCTCCGGGACCTCCCCTGAAAAACTGTTTTTT.

This clonotype was seen at least ten times. The J gene is TRBJ2-7, the V gene TRBV28; perhaps TRBD1 as D (6 bases). The germline V and J ends were trimmed by 4 bases and 6 bases, with 19 bases remaining between them. CDR1 is MDHEN and CDR2 is SYDVKM in the germline V gene. The CDR3 consists of 15 residues. CDR3 DNA: TGTGCCAGCAGTTCCCTGACTGACAGGCTCCCCGAGCAGTACGTC. Protein sequence: CASSSLTDRLPEQYV.

The chain combines TRBV5-1 with TRBJ2-5; 9 positions match TRBD1. Trimming cost V 2 bases and J 5 bases; bases outside gene matches: 22. The CDR3 runs to 20 residues. Germline CDR1 is SGHRS and CDR2 is YFSETQ. CDR3 residues: CASSLSGTGHTGIGMETQYF. In DNA form, the CDR3 reads TGCGCCAGCAGCTTATCCGGGACAGGGCATACTGGGATTGGGATGGAGACCCAGTACTTC. Full variable domain (remainder filled in from reference TRBV5-1 and TRBJ2-5): KAGVTQTPRYLIKTRGQQVTLSCSPISGHRSVSWYQQTPGQGLQFLFEYFSETQRNKGNFPGRFSGRQFSNSRSEMNVSTLELGDSALYLCASSLSGTGHTGIGMETQYFGPGTRLLVL.

This clonotype was seen ten or more times. The chain carries TRBV12-3 or TRBV12-4 and TRBJ1-1; TRBD1 is a possible D gene (6 bases). The CDR3 has 15 amino acids. The V gene lost 5 bases and the J gene lost 1 base, with 14 bases spanning the gap. For the CDR3, the DNA is TGTGCCAGCAGTCCTCTGGGGGGCAGGAACACTGAAGCTTTCTTT. Protein sequence: CASSPLGGRNTEAFF.

This clonotype came up a few times. V usage is TRBV12-3 or TRBV12-4 and J usage is TRBJ2-1, with D perhaps given as TRBD1 or TRBD2 (5 bases each). V shed 8 bases and J shed 9 bases, with 14 bases lying between them. The CDR3 totals 12 residues. This CDR3 reads CASGVTRGEQFF. The CDR3 nucleotides read TGTGCCAGCGGTGTTACGAGGGGTGAGCAGTTCTTC.

The chain joins TRBV6-5 to TRBJ1-4; no reliable D call. CDR3 size: 16 residues. Trimming took off 0 bases at V and 5 bases at J, with 13 bases between the two ends. CDR1 and CDR2 from the germline V gene are MNHEY and SVGAGI. Written as DNA, the CDR3 is TGTGCCAGCAGTTACTCTGGACGGGTTATGAATGAAAAACTGTTTTTT. Translation gives CASSYSGRVMNEKLFF.

The gene calls are TRBV14 and TRBJ1-3; D call uncertain. Germline V gene data show CDR1 as SGHDN and CDR2 as FVKESK. The CDR3 consists of 17 residues. V lost 4 bases and J lost 0, with 16 bases in between. DNA of the CDR3: TGTGCCAGCAGCCGGACTTCTTTACACTTCTCTGGAAACACCATATATTTT. Amino acid sequence: CASSRTSLHFSGNTIYF.

This clonotype was observed a few times. The J gene is TRBJ2-1, the V gene TRBV7-3, with D perhaps matching TRBD1 (6 bases). Germline V gene lookup returns CDR1 SGHTA and CDR2 FQGTGA. The CDR3 extends over 14 amino acids. V was cut by 5 bases and J by 6 bases, with 14 bases left in between. Here the CDR3 DNA reads TGTGCCAGCAGCCCGCAACAGGGTGGCAATGAGCAGTTCTTC. The encoded protein is CASSPQQGGNEQFF.

The CDR3 spells CASSIFYGSDTQYF. The CDR3 nucleotides read TGTGCCAGTAGTATTTTTTATGGCTCAGATACGCAGTATTTT. The rearrangement joins TRBV19 to TRBJ2-3; D is ambiguous. The V gene's germline CDR1 is LNHDA and CDR2 SQIVND (reference sequence). The CDR3 has 14 amino acids. Trimming took off 3 bases at V and 4 bases at J, with 11 bases between the two ends.

The chain carries TRBV7-9 and TRBJ1-1, with a possible D match to TRBD1 (5 bases). Trimming removed 2 bases at V and 1 base at J, with 11 bases between. The length of the CDR3 is 15 residues. Germline values: CDR1 SEHNR, CDR2 FQNEAQ (reference sequence). In DNA, the CDR3 is TGTGCCAGCAGCTTACAGGCAGGGACGAACACTGAAGCTTTCTTT. Protein sequence: CASSLQAGTNTEAFF.